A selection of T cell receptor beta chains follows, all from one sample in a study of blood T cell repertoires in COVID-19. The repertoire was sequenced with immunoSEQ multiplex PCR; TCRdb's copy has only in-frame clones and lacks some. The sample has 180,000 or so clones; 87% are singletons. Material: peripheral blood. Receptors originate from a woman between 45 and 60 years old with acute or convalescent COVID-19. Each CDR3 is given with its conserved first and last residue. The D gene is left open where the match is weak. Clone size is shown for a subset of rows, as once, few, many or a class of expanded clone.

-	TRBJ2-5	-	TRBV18	TGTGCCAGCTCACCACTTATCCGGGAGCCACAAGAGACCCAGTACTTC	CASSPLIREPQETQYF
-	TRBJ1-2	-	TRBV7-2	TGTGCCAGCACCATTAACTATGGCTACACCTTC	CASTINYGYTF
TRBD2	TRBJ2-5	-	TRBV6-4	TGTGCCAGCAGTTGGAAGAAACTAGCGGGAGATGTAGAGACCCAGTACTTC	CASSWKKLAGDVETQYF
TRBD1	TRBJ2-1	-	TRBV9	TGTGCCAGCAGCGTGGGGACAGCCCTTTACAATGAGCAGTTCTTC	CASSVGTALYNEQFF
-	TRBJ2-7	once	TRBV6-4	TGTGCCAGCAGGAATCACTATGGGAGTGGGTACTTC	CASRNHYGSGYF
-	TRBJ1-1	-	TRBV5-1	TGCGCCAGCAGCTCGGCCAGGGACACTGAAGCTTTCTTT	CASSSARDTEAFF
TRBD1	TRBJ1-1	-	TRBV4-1	TGCGCCAGCAGCCAGGAGACAGGGGTGAGCACTGAAGCTTTCTTT	CASSQETGVSTEAFF
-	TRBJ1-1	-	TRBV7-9	TGTGCCAGCAGCACCACGCCGGGTCAAGCTTTCTTT	CASSTTPGQAFF
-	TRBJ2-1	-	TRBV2	TGTGCCAGCAGGGCCACCTCCTACAATGAGCAGTTCTTC	CASRATSYNEQFF
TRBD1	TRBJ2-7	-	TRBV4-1	TGCGCCAGCAGCCAAGATGGGTCCGGGACAGGGCCGTACGAGCAGTACTTC	CASSQDGSGTGPYEQYF
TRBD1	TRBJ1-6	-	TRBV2	TGTGCCAGCTTGGGACAGAGAAATTCACCCCTCCACTTT	CASLGQRNSPLHF
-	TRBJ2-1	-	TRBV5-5	TGTGCCAGCAGCCAGCACCAGGACAGGGTGGTACTAGCGGGTCTTAATGAGCAGTTCTTC	CASSQHQDRVVLAGLNEQFF
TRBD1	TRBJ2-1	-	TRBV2	TGTGCCAGCCGACAGGGCGATGAGCAGTTCTTC	CASRQGDEQFF
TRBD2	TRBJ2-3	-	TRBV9	TGTGCCAGCAGCCCCCCGGCGGGGGGTGATACGCAGTATTTT	CASSPPAGGDTQYF
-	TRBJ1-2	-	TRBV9	TGTGCCAGCAGCGCCAGCGGGCCGGGAGGCTACACCTTC	CASSASGPGGYTF
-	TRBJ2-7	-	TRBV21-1	TGTGCCAGCAGCATCGGGACTAGCGGGACATCCGGGCAGTACTTC	CASSIGTSGTSGQYF
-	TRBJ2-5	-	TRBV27	TGTGCCAGCAGTTCGGTGGGGGCTAGCGGAAAAAAAGAGACCCAGTACTTC	CASSSVGASGKKETQYF
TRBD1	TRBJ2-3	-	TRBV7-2	TGTGCCAGCAGCTTAGAGGGGGCGAGCACAGATACGCAGTATTTT	CASSLEGASTDTQYF
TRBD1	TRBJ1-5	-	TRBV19	TGTGCCAGTAGTACCGGGGACAGGGTCCAGCCCCAGCATTTT	CASSTGDRVQPQHF
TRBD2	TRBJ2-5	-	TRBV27	TGTGCCAGCAGTTCACCTAGCGGGGGGAAAGAGACCCAGTACTTC	CASSSPSGGKETQYF
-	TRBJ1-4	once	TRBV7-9	TGTGCCAGCAGCTCCGATTCGGGGAGGGTTAATGAAAAACTGTTTTTT	CASSSDSGRVNEKLFF
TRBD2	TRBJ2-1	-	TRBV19	TGTGCCAGTACTTCCGGGACTAGCGGGAGAGGTGAGCAGTTCTTC	CASTSGTSGRGEQFF
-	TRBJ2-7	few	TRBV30	TGTGCCTGGAGGACTAGTCATCTCTCCTACGAGCAGTACTTC	CAWRTSHLSYEQYF
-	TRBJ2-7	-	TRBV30	TGTGCCTGGGAGCTTTGGCAGGGAAGCGAGCAGTACTTC	CAWELWQGSEQYF
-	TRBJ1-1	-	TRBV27	TGTGCCAGCAGTTTTAGCCTTGACCCCAACACTGAAGCTTTCTTT	CASSFSLDPNTEAFF
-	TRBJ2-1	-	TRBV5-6	TGTGCCAGCAGCCCTACCGGGGTCGGCTCCTACAATGAGCAGTTCTTC	CASSPTGVGSYNEQFF
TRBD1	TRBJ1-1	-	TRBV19	TGTGCCAGTAGTGCGCACAGGGGGGGCACTGAAGCTTTCTTT	CASSAHRGGTEAFF
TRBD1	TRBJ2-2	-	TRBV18	TGTGCCAGCTCACCCCGACGGGACAGGGGGACCGGGGAGCTGTTTTTT	CASSPRRDRGTGELFF
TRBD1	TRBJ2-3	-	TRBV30	TGTGCCTGGAGTCTCGGGACAGCAGATACGCAGTATTTT	CAWSLGTADTQYF
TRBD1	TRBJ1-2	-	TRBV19	TGTGCCAGTAGTCTGGGACAGGGGATCTATGGCTACACCTTC	CASSLGQGIYGYTF
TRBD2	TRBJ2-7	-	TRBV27	TGTGCCAGCACCGGACTAGAGGCGGACTACGAGCAGTACTTC	CASTGLEADYEQYF
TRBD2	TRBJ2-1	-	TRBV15	TGTGCCACCACCCCTAGCGGGAGACCCAATGAGCAGTTCTTC	CATTPSGRPNEQFF
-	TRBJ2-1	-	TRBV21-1	TGTGCCAGCAGCAAAGGCCCGGACCGCCGGGGAGTTTCCTACAATGAGCAGTTCTTC	CASSKGPDRRGVSYNEQFF
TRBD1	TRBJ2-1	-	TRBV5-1	TGCGCCAGCCGTCCTGGGCCGGGACAGGGAAGCAATGAGCAGTTCTTC	CASRPGPGQGSNEQFF
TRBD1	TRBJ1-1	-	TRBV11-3	TGTGCCAGCAGTCTTACAGGGGGCCGGGCTGAAGCTTTCTTT	CASSLTGGRAEAFF
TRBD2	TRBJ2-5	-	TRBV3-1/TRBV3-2	TGTGCCAGCAACCCGGGACTAGGGCAAGAGACCCAGTACTTC	CASNPGLGQETQYF
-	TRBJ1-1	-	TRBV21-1	TGTGCCAGCAGCAAAGGAATTTTGTACAGGGTAACTGAAGCTTTCTTT	CASSKGILYRVTEAFF
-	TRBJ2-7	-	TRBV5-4	TGTGCCAGCAGCTTCGGACTTGCCTACGAGCAGTACTTC	CASSFGLAYEQYF
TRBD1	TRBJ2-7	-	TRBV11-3	TGTGCCAGCAGCCTAACCGGGACAGGCGCCTACGAGCAGTACTTC	CASSLTGTGAYEQYF
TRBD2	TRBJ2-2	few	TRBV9	TGTGCCAGCAGCGTAGAAGGGAGCGGGAGGGCGAACACCGGGGAGCTGTTTTTT	CASSVEGSGRANTGELFF
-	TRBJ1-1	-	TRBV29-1	TGCAGCGCTTCTACAGGGTCGAGGAACACTGAAGCTTTCTTT	CSASTGSRNTEAFF
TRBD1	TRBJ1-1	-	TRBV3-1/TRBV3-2	TGTGCCAGCAGCCTCGGGACAGGGGGCTTTGGTACTGAAGCTTTCTTT	CASSLGTGGFGTEAFF
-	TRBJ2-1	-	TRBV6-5	TGTGCCAGCAGTCTGGGGGGGCCGGGCAATGAGCAGTTCTTC	CASSLGGPGNEQFF
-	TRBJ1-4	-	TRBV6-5	TGTGCCAGCAGGTTTAGGGGGAGGGCTAATGAAAAACTGTTTTTT	CASRFRGRANEKLFF
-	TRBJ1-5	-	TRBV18	TGTGCCAGCTCCCCGGAGGGCGGCACTCAGCCCCAGCATTTT	CASSPEGGTQPQHF
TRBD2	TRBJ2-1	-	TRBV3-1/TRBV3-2	TGTGCCAGCAGCCAATTTCCGGGACTACGGCGCTACAATGAGCAGTTCTTC	CASSQFPGLRRYNEQFF
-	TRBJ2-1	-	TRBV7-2	TGTGCCAGCAACTCTCGCTTCGGCAATGAGCAGTTCTTC	CASNSRFGNEQFF
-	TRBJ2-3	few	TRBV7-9	TGTGCCAGCAGCTTAGTTATGTCCTCAGATACGCAGTATTTT	CASSLVMSSDTQYF
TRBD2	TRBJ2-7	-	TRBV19	TGTGCCAGTAGTATACAACGGACGACTAGCGGGAGTGGCGAGCAGTACTTC	CASSIQRTTSGSGEQYF
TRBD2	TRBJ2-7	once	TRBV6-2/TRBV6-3	TGTGCCAGCAGTTACGGTTATATAGCGGGAGGGCTCTACGAGCAGTACTTC	CASSYGYIAGGLYEQYF
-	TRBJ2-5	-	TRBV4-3	TGCGCCAGCAGCGGAGTAGGGGGGACCCAGTACTTC	CASSGVGGTQYF
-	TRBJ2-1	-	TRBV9	TGTGCCAGCAGCGTAGTCTCGCGGGCAAGCTCCTACAATGAGCAGTTCTTC	CASSVVSRASSYNEQFF
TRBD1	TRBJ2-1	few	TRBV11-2	TGTGCCAGCAGCTTTGGACAGGGAAGGTACAATGAGCAGTTCTTC	CASSFGQGRYNEQFF